A selection of T cell receptor beta chains follows, all from one sample in a study of T cell changes during pregnancy in multiple sclerosis. The method was immunoSEQ multiplex PCR; TCRdb's version includes in-frame clones alone and lacks a portion of them. Of under 70,000 clones in the sample, over 80% were seen once. The input for sequencing was peripheral blood, taken in the third trimester of pregnancy. These receptors all stem from a female donor in good health, enrolled as a control in a pregnancy study. Each CDR3 is given with its conserved first and last residue. Fields, in order: V gene, J gene, clone size, D gene, CDR3 protein, CDR3 DNA. A D gene is named only where the DNA matches it firmly. Expanded clones are given a class, and other clones once, few, many or no size at all.

TRBV27,TRBJ2-1,NA,NA,CASSSRANSYNEQFF,TGTGCCAGCAGTTCCCGCGCCAACTCCTACAATGAGCAGTTCTTC
TRBV7-9,TRBJ2-5,NA,TRBD2,CASSWRTSGARETQYF,TGTGCCAGCAGCTGGCGGACTAGCGGGGCCAGGGAGACCCAGTACTTC
TRBV4-2,TRBJ2-6,NA,NA,CASSQETGSSSGANVLTF,TGTGCCAGCAGCCAAGAAACGGGGAGTAGCTCTGGGGCCAACGTCCTGACTTTC
TRBV19,TRBJ1-5,NA,NA,CASKTVGGANQPQHF,TGTGCCAGCAAAACTGTGGGGGGGGCCAATCAGCCCCAGCATTTT
TRBV9,TRBJ2-7,once,TRBD2,CASSVEGTSAYEQYF,TGTGCCAGCAGCGTAGAGGGGACTAGCGCCTACGAGCAGTACTTC
TRBV28,TRBJ1-4,NA,TRBD1,CASSWTGWREKLFF,TGTGCCAGCAGTTGGACAGGGTGGCGTGAAAAACTGTTTTTT
TRBV5-8,TRBJ2-1,NA,TRBD1,CASSLLGQGYNEQFF,TGTGCCAGCAGCTTGCTCGGACAGGGATACAATGAGCAGTTCTTC
TRBV4-1,TRBJ2-7,NA,TRBD2,CASSQDVPGTSAIEQYF,TGCGCCAGCAGCCAAGATGTCCCGGGGACTAGCGCAATCGAGCAGTACTTC
TRBV27,TRBJ2-1,NA,TRBD1,CASSLNPGQGYHEQFF,TGTGCCAGCAGTTTAAATCCGGGACAGGGGTACCATGAGCAGTTCTTC
TRBV5-6,TRBJ2-2,NA,NA,CASSLWLTGELFF,TGTGCCAGCAGCTTGTGGCTCACCGGGGAGCTGTTTTTT
TRBV7-2,TRBJ2-7,NA,NA,CASSSRHVSYEQYF,TGTGCCAGCAGCTCCCGACATGTCTCCTACGAGCAGTACTTC
TRBV5-4,TRBJ2-2,NA,NA,CASSDPRGQSGELFF,TGTGCCAGCAGCGACCCACGAGGACAGTCCGGGGAGCTGTTTTTT
TRBV2,TRBJ2-7,NA,TRBD2,CASSEAWLAGALYF,TGTGCCAGCAGTGAAGCGTGGCTAGCGGGGGCCCTGTACTTC
TRBV19,TRBJ2-7,NA,TRBD2,CASSIVRTSGSYEQYF,TGTGCCAGTAGTATAGTACGAACTAGCGGGAGTTACGAGCAGTACTTC